A selection of T cell receptor beta chains follows, all from one sample in a study of T cells in Graves' hyperthyroidism and ophthalmopathy. TCRdb re-analysed the multiplex PCR reads in MiXCR, keeping a single row per CDR3 protein. Here the sample spans roughly 100,000 distinct CDR3 sequences, roughly 44% being singletons. Sequences were obtained from blood. These TCRs come from a man in his forties with Graves' hyperthyroidism. Each CDR3 is given with its conserved first and last residue. The order of the fields is D gene, V gene, J gene, clone size, CDR3 DNA, CDR3 protein. D genes are given only for firm matches. Only part of the rows carry a size: once, few, many, or a class if the clone is expanded.

D: TRBD1; V: TRBV20-1; J: TRBJ1-1; size: -; DNA: TGCAGTGCTAGTAGTGGGACAGGGTTGGGGACTGAAGCTTTCTTT; CDR3: CSASSGTGLGTEAFF
D: -; V: TRBV19; J: TRBJ2-1; size: many; DNA: TGTGCCAGTAGTATAAGGAGCGGAGATTACAATGAGCAGTTCTTC; CDR3: CASSIRSGDYNEQFF
D: -; V: TRBV20-1; J: TRBJ2-7; size: few; DNA: TGCAGTGCTAGACAGGGGTTGAGGGAGCAGTACTTC; CDR3: CSARQGLREQYF
D: -; V: TRBV6-5; J: TRBJ1-1; size: many; DNA: TGTGCCAGCAGTTACAGTTGGCAGATGAACACTGAAGCTTTCTTT; CDR3: CASSYSWQMNTEAFF
D: TRBD2; V: TRBV10-3; J: TRBJ2-7; size: many; DNA: TGTGCCATCAAGGGCGCGGGGGGAGAATACTACGAGCAGTACTTC; CDR3: CAIKGAGGEYYEQYF
D: -; V: TRBV9; J: TRBJ1-4; size: once; DNA: TGTGCCAGCAGCGTAGATGGGGGAAATGAAAAACTGTTTTTT; CDR3: CASSVDGGNEKLFF
D: -; V: TRBV14; J: TRBJ2-7; size: -; DNA: TGTGCCAGCAGCCAAGATAGACTAGTACAGTACTTC; CDR3: CASSQDRLVQYF
D: -; V: TRBV5-1; J: TRBJ1-1; size: -; DNA: TGCGCCAGCAGCTTGGGAGGGGCAGAGAACACTGAAGCTTTCTTT; CDR3: CASSLGGAENTEAFF
D: -; V: TRBV7-8; J: TRBJ2-7; size: -; DNA: TGTGCCACCTCCAGGGGCAACGAGCAGTACTTC; CDR3: CATSRGNEQYF
D: TRBD1; V: TRBV5-4; J: TRBJ1-6; size: many; DNA: TGTGCCAGCAGCTCGGCCGCAGGGGGCAGTAAAAATTCACCCCTCCACTTT; CDR3: CASSSAAGGSKNSPLHF
D: -; V: TRBV5-6; J: TRBJ1-1; size: many; DNA: TGTGCCAGCAGCTTGGAACGGAACACTGAAGCTTTCTTT; CDR3: CASSLERNTEAFF
D: TRBD1; V: TRBV7-8; J: TRBJ1-1; size: once; DNA: TGTGCCAGTCGAAGGTCAGGGGGGACTGAAGCTTTCTTT; CDR3: CASRRSGGTEAFF
D: -; V: TRBV2; J: TRBJ2-2; size: many; DNA: TGTGCCAGCAGAGGGGACGGCCAAACCGGGGAGCTGTTTTTT; CDR3: CASRGDGQTGELFF
D: -; V: TRBV29-1; J: TRBJ1-1; size: -; DNA: TGCAGCGCTAAAGGCGGGGGCACTGAAGCTTTCTTT; CDR3: CSAKGGGTEAFF
D: -; V: TRBV12-3/TRBV12-4; J: TRBJ1-6; size: many; DNA: TGTGCCAGCAGTTTAGCGCGGTTACGGGGGAATTCACCCCTCCACTTT; CDR3: CASSLARLRGNSPLHF
D: TRBD2; V: TRBV6-5; J: TRBJ2-7; size: many; DNA: TGTGCCAGCAGTTACAACTTGGGGGGGATGCAAGATGAGCAGTACTTC; CDR3: CASSYNLGGMQDEQYF
D: TRBD1; V: TRBV6-2/TRBV6-3; J: TRBJ2-7; size: -; DNA: TGTGCCAGCAGCCATTACCGGACAGGGAAAGGATCCTACGAGCAGTACTTC; CDR3: CASSHYRTGKGSYEQYF
D: TRBD2; V: TRBV12-3/TRBV12-4; J: TRBJ2-3; size: many; DNA: TGTGCCAGCAGTTTGGGGACTACGACAGATACGCAGTATTTT; CDR3: CASSLGTTTDTQYF
D: TRBD1; V: TRBV6-4; J: TRBJ2-7; size: -; DNA: TGTGCCAGCAGCCTACTGACAGGGTTATTCTACGAGCAGTACTTC; CDR3: CASSLLTGLFYEQYF
D: -; V: TRBV4-1; J: TRBJ1-5; size: many; DNA: TGCGCCAGCAGTCACAACCTATTTAATCAGCCCCAGCATTTT; CDR3: CASSHNLFNQPQHF
D: -; V: TRBV12-3/TRBV12-4; J: TRBJ2-2; size: many; DNA: TGTGCCAGCAGTTTAAAGGGCCCAGCCGGGGAGCTGTTTTTT; CDR3: CASSLKGPAGELFF
D: TRBD1; V: TRBV30; J: TRBJ2-7; size: -; DNA: TGTGCCTGGAGTCTGACAGGGGTGGAGTACTTC; CDR3: CAWSLTGVEYF
D: -; V: TRBV15; J: TRBJ1-1; size: many; DNA: TGTGCCACCAGCAGAGACGGGGGCGCGGACACTGAAGCTTTCTTT; CDR3: CATSRDGGADTEAFF
D: -; V: TRBV20-1; J: TRBJ2-7; size: -; DNA: TGCAGTGCTAGTGGTGTTCGGGACACCGTCTACGAGCAGTACTTC; CDR3: CSASGVRDTVYEQYF
D: -; V: TRBV18; J: TRBJ1-5; size: -; DNA: TGTACCAGCTCAAAGGAAGCCACCTTTAGCAATCAGCCCCAGCATTTT; CDR3: CTSSKEATFSNQPQHF
D: -; V: TRBV29-1; J: TRBJ2-3; size: -; DNA: TGCAGCGTTGTGGGGCCTAGCACAGATACGCATTATTTT; CDR3: CSVVGPSTDTHYF
D: -; V: TRBV20-1; J: TRBJ1-2; size: medium-sized; DNA: TGCAGTGCTCCCGTGAACTATGGCTACACCTTC; CDR3: CSAPVNYGYTF
D: TRBD1; V: TRBV2; J: TRBJ1-2; size: -; DNA: TGTGCCAGCAGTTTTGAACAGGGGGTAGGTGGCTACACCTTC; CDR3: CASSFEQGVGGYTF
D: TRBD1; V: TRBV19; J: TRBJ1-3; size: -; DNA: TGTGCCAGTAGTACCCTGAGACAGGGGGCGAACACCATATATTTT; CDR3: CASSTLRQGANTIYF
D: -; V: TRBV6-5; J: TRBJ1-5; size: -; DNA: TGTGCCAGCAGTTCGGGGGCGTCAGCTCAGCCCCAGCATTTT; CDR3: CASSSGASAQPQHF
D: TRBD1; V: TRBV6-5; J: TRBJ1-2; size: many; DNA: TGTGCCAGCAGAGACGGACAGGGGAACTATGGCTACACCTTC; CDR3: CASRDGQGNYGYTF
D: TRBD1; V: TRBV2; J: TRBJ1-1; size: many; DNA: TGTGCCAGCGCCGGGACAGGCCGCACTGAAGCTTTCTTT; CDR3: CASAGTGRTEAFF
D: -; V: TRBV7-3; J: TRBJ2-2; size: many; DNA: TGTGCCAGCAGCTTAGGCCTGACGAACACCGGGGAGCTGTTTTTT; CDR3: CASSLGLTNTGELFF
D: -; V: TRBV20-1; J: TRBJ2-1; size: -; DNA: TGCAGTGCTAGAGGGATTACAGATACGCAGTTCTTC; CDR3: CSARGITDTQFF
D: TRBD2; V: TRBV20-1; J: TRBJ2-1; size: many; DNA: TGCAGTGCACCGGATAGCGGGAGGTCTATCGATGAGCAGTTCTTC; CDR3: CSAPDSGRSIDEQFF
D: -; V: TRBV2; J: TRBJ2-7; size: -; DNA: TGTGCCAGCAGTGAATGGGCAGGCCACGAGCAGTACTTC; CDR3: CASSEWAGHEQYF
D: -; V: TRBV9; J: TRBJ1-2; size: -; DNA: TGTGCCAGCAGCGTTGATCTCGGGGAGGCAGGGGAATATGGCTACACCTTC; CDR3: CASSVDLGEAGEYGYTF
D: -; V: TRBV5-1; J: TRBJ2-7; size: -; DNA: TGCGCCAGCAGCTTCGGGGCCTACGAGCAGTACTTC; CDR3: CASSFGAYEQYF
D: TRBD2; V: TRBV7-3; J: TRBJ2-1; size: once; DNA: TGTGCCAGCTCACCTAGATCAGGGAGGGAGTTCTTC; CDR3: CASSPRSGREFF
D: TRBD1; V: TRBV7-2; J: TRBJ1-5; size: -; DNA: TGTGCCAGCAGCGAACCCCCCGGGACAGGGGGCAATCAGCCCCAGCATTTT; CDR3: CASSEPPGTGGNQPQHF
D: -; V: TRBV7-6; J: TRBJ1-1; size: -; DNA: TGTGCCAGCAAGTGGCCTGGGGGCTTT; CDR3: CASKWPGGF
D: -; V: TRBV5-8; J: TRBJ1-2; size: many; DNA: TGTGCCAGCAGCTTGCAGTTTAACTATGGCTACACCTTC; CDR3: CASSLQFNYGYTF
D: TRBD1; V: TRBV24-1; J: TRBJ1-1; size: -; DNA: TGTGCCACCAGTGATTCGGGACAGGGCCTATTTGAAGCTTTCTTT; CDR3: CATSDSGQGLFEAFF
D: -; V: TRBV20-1; J: TRBJ2-5; size: many; DNA: TGCAGTGCTGGGCGGGGACAAGAGACCCAGTACTTC; CDR3: CSAGRGQETQYF
D: TRBD1; V: TRBV15; J: TRBJ2-3; size: -; DNA: TGTGCCACCAGCAGACTGACAGGGAGCACAGATACGCAGTATTTT; CDR3: CATSRLTGSTDTQYF
D: TRBD2; V: TRBV29-1; J: TRBJ2-7; size: few; DNA: TGCAGCGTTGAAGTAGCGGGAGGGAACGAGCAGTACTTC; CDR3: CSVEVAGGNEQYF
D: -; V: TRBV7-4; J: TRBJ1-5; size: -; DNA: TGTGCCAGCAGCTTGCTACGGGGCGACAGGACTCACAATCAGCCCCAGCATTTT; CDR3: CASSLLRGDRTHNQPQHF
D: TRBD1; V: TRBV11-2; J: TRBJ1-6; size: -; DNA: TGTGCCAGCAGCTCCGCGGACAAGGGGGCTAATTCACCCCTCCACTTT; CDR3: CASSSADKGANSPLHF
D: TRBD2; V: TRBV29-1; J: TRBJ2-7; size: -; DNA: TGCAGCGTTGAATTTGGTAGCGGGAGTTCCGAGCAGTACTTC; CDR3: CSVEFGSGSSEQYF